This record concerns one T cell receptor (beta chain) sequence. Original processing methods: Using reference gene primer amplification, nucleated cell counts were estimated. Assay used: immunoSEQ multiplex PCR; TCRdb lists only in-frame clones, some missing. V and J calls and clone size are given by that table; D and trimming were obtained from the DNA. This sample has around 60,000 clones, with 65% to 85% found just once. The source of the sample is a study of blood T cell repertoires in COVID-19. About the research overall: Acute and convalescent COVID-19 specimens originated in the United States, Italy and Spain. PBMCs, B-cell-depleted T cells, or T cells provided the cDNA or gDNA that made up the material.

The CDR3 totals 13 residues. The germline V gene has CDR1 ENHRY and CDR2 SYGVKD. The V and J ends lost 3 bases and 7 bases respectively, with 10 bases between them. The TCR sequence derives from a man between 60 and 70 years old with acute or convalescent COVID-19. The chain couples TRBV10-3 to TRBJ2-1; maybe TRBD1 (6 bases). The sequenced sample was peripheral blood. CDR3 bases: TGTGCCATCAGTGACAGGGGCCCAAATGAGCAGTTCTTC. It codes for CAISDRGPNEQFF.